This record covers a single TCR beta chain. The data were obtained in a study of blood T cell repertoires in COVID-19. Per germline, CDR1 WSHSY and CDR2 SAAADI. J was trimmed by 7 bases and V by 4 bases; bases with no gene match: 11. The CDR3 extends over 16 amino acids. Per the original data handling: Reference gene primer amplification in the assay estimated nucleated cell counts. Assay used: immunoSEQ multiplex PCR; TCRdb lists only in-frame clones, some missing. D and trimming were read from the DNA, whereas the V and J calls and clone size are those reported in that table. The sample has approximately 280,000 clones, around 89% seen once; the top ten hold roughly 4.8%.

The chain combines TRBV10-2 with TRBJ2-1; TRBD1 matches at 9 bases. This TCR derives from a man aged 35 to 55 with acute or convalescent COVID-19. Sequences were obtained from peripheral blood. CDR3 DNA: TGCGCCAGCAGTGGGACGGGACAGGGAAAGTGGAATGAGCAGTTCTTC. It encodes CASSGTGQGKWNEQFF.